This T cell receptor beta chain was recovered during a study of OX40 agonist ivuxolimab in advanced cancers. This table comes from immunoSEQ multiplex PCR, and its TCRdb copy is limited to in-frame clones, with some not included. This table has over 50,000 clones, about 80% appearing once. Germline lookup yields CDR1 MNHNS and CDR2 SASEGT. This CDR3 has 14 amino acids. V was clipped by 2 bases and J by 3 bases, with 10 bases between them. As for this clone: Its antigen is unknown.

Study-level points and caveats: At 0.1 to 3.0 mg/kg and by week 6, CD4+ and CD8+ T cells in the blood had expanded clonally.

This receptor was identified in an adult with an advanced solid tumor such as melanoma, head and neck, liver or kidney cancer. The chain has TRBV6-1 and TRBJ2-5; maybe TRBD1 (5 bases). The source material was CD4+ or CD8+ T cells sorted from blood, sampled in a trial of the OX40 agonist ivuxolimab. CDR3 coding DNA: TGTGCCAGCAGTGAATTGGCCAGGGAAGAGACCCAGTACTTC. It codes for CASSELAREETQYF.